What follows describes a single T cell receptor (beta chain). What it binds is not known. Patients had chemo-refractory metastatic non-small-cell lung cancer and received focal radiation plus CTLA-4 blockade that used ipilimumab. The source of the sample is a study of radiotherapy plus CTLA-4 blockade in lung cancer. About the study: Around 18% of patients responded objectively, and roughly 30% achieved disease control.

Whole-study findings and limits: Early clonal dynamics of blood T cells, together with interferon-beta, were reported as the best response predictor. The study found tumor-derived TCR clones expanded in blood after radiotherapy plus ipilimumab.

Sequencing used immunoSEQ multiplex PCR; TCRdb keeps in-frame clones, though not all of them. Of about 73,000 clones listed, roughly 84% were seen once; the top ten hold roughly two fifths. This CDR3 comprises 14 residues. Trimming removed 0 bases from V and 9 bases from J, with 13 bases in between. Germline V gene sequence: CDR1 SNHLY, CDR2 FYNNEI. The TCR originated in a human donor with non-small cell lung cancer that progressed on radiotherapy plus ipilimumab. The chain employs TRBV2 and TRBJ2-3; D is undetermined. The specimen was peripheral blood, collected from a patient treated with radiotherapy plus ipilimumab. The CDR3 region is CASSEAPQKATQYF. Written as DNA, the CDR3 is TGTGCCAGCAGTGAAGCTCCCCAAAAGGCCACGCAGTATTTT.